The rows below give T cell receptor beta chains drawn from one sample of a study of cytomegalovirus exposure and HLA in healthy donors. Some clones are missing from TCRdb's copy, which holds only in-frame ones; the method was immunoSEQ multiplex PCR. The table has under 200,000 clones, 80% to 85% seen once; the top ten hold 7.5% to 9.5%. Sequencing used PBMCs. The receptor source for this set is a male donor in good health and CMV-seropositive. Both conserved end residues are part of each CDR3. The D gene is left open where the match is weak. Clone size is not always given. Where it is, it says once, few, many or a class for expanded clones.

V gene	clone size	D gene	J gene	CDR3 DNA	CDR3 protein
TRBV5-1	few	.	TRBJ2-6	TGCGCCAGCAGTTTTACAGGGGACTTACACTCTGGGGCCAACGGCCTGACTTTC	CASSFTGDLHSGANGLTF
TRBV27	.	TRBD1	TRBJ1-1	TGTGCCAGCGTGCCAGGGGGGATGAACACTGAAGCTTTCTTT	CASVPGGMNTEAFF
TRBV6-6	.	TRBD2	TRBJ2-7	TGTGCCAGCAGCCCGACTAGCGGGGTCTCCTACGAGCAGTACTTC	CASSPTSGVSYEQYF
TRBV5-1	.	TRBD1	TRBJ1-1	TGCGCCAGCAGCACAGCCCAGGGGGCTAACACTGAAGCTTTCTTT	CASSTAQGANTEAFF
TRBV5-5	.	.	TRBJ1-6	TGTGCCAGCAGCCAAACGGAGATTTCACCCCTCCACTTT	CASSQTEISPLHF
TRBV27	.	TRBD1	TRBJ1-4	TGTGCCAGCAGTTCACAGGGGGCTGGGAATGAAAAACTGTTTTTT	CASSSQGAGNEKLFF
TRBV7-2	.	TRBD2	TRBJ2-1	TGTGCCAGCAGCTTAGACGGGAGGGCGTGGAATGAGCAGTTCTTC	CASSLDGRAWNEQFF
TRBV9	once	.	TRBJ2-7	TGTGCCAGCAGCGTAGGAGGCTTCTCCTCCTACGAGCAGTACTTC	CASSVGGFSSYEQYF
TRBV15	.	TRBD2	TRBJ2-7	TGTGCCACCAGCAGAGAATGGGAGGGACCCTACGAGCAGTACTTC	CATSREWEGPYEQYF
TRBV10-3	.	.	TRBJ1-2	TGTGCCGTTGCCTCAGGGCGCGCTGGCTACACCTTC	CAVASGRAGYTF
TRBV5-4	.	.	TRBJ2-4	TGTGCCAGCAGCTTGACAGGTACAAACATTCAGTACTTC	CASSLTGTNIQYF
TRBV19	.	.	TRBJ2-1	TGTGCCAGTAACCAGCTAGCGTCGTACAATGAGCAGTTCTTC	CASNQLASYNEQFF
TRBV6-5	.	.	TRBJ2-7	TGTGCCAGCAGTTACTCGGCCCCTTACGAGCAGTACTTC	CASSYSAPYEQYF
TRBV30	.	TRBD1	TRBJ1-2	TGTGCCTGGAGTGTACGTCGGGACAGCTTAAACTATGGCTACACCTTC	CAWSVRRDSLNYGYTF